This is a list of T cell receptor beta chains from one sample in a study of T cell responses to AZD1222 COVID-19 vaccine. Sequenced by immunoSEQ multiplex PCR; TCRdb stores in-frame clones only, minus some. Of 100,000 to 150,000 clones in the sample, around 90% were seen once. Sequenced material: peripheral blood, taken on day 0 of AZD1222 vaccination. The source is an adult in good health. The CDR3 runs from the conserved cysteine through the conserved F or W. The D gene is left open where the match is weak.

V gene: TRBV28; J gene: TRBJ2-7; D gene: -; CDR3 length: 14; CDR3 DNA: TGTGCCAGCAGCCGCCCGGGACCTCCCTACGAGCAGTACTTC; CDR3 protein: CASSRPGPPYEQYF
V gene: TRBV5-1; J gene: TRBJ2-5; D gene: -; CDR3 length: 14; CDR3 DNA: TGCGCCAGCAGAATTTCCGGGGGCGGCGAGACCCAGTACTTC; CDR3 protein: CASRISGGGETQYF
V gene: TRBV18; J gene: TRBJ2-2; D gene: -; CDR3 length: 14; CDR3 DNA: TGTGCCAGCTCACCAAACGTTAACACCGGGGAGCTGTTTTTT; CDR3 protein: CASSPNVNTGELFF
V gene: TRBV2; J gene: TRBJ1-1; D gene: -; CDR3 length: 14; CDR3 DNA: TGTGCCAGCAATGAAAGGGAGTACAACACTGAAGCTTTCTTT; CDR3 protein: CASNEREYNTEAFF
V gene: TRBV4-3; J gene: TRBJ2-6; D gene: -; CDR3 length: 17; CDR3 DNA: TGCGCCAGCAGCCAAGGGGCGGGCCGCTCTGGGGCCAACGTCCTGACTTTC; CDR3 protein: CASSQGAGRSGANVLTF
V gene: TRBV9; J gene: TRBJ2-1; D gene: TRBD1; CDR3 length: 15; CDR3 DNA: TGTGCCAGCAGCCCATGGACAGGGGGGTCCAATGAGCAGTTCTTC; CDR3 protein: CASSPWTGGSNEQFF
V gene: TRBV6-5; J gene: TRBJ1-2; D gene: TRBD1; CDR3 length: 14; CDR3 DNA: TGTGCCAGCAGTCGCGACAGGGCAGGGGAGGGCTACACCTTC; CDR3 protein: CASSRDRAGEGYTF
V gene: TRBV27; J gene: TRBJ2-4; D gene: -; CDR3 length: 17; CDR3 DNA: TGTGCCAGCAGTCTATTCCCATCACAGGGAACCAAAAACATTCAGTACTTC; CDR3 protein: CASSLFPSQGTKNIQYF
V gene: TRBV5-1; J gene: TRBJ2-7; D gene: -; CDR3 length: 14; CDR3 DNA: TGCGCCAGCAGCTTGGATGTCTCCCTTTACGAGCAGTACTTC; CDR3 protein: CASSLDVSLYEQYF
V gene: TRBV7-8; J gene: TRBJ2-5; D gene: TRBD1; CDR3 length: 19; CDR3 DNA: TGTGCCAGCAGCTTAGAAGCTGGCAGGGGGCGATTAGGGCAAGAGACCCAGTACTTC; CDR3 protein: CASSLEAGRGRLGQETQYF
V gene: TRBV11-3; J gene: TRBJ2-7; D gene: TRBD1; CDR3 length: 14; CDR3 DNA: TGTGCCAGCAGCCGGCAGGGGGTGTCCTACGAGCAGTACTTC; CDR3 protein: CASSRQGVSYEQYF